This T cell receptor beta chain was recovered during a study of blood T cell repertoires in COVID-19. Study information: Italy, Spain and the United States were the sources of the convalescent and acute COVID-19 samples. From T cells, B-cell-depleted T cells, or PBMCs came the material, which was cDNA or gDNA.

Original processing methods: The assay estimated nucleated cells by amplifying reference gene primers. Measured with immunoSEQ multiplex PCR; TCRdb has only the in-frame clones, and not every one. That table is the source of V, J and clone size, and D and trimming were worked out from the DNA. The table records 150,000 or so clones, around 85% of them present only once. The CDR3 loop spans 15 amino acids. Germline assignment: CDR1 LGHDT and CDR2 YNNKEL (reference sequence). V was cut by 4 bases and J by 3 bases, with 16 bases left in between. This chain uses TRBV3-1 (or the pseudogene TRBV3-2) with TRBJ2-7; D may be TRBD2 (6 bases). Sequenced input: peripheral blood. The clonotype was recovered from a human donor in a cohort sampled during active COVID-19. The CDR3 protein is CASSPEGNSLYEQYF. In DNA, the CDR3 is TGTGCCAGCAGCCCGGAGGGGAACAGCCTCTACGAGCAGTACTTC.